These 7 T cell receptor beta chains originate from one sample sequenced in a study of T cells in Graves' hyperthyroidism and ophthalmopathy. TCR beta CDR3 sequences were amplified from RNA transcripts. The HTBI primer set drove a first-round RT-PCR of the TCR CDR3. TCRdb reanalysed the multiplex PCR reads using MiXCR and keeps one entry per CDR3 protein. The sample holds a few hundred thousand distinct CDR3 sequences, around a sixth seen once. Sequenced: blood. These TCRs come from a woman aged 25 to 39 with Graves' hyperthyroidism.

This clonotype came up a few times. V is TRBV20-1 and J is TRBJ2-3; a weak D match, TRBD2 (7 bases). The ends were cut back, 3 bases at V and 4 bases at J, with 32 bases in the middle. The CDR3 is 20 amino acids. Germline V lookup: CDR1 DFQATT, CDR2 SNEGSKA (reference sequence). As DNA, the CDR3 is TGCAGTGCTAGCTCGGGAGGCCGAAGGGAGGGCGGGGGCTCCGCAGATACGCAGTATTTT. Translation: CSASSGGRREGGGSADTQYF.

This clonotype was counted many times. The V call is TRBV7-3, the J call TRBJ1-2; D possibly corresponds to TRBD1 (6 bases). Germline V gives CDR1 SGHTA, CDR2 FQGTGA. The CDR3 loop spans 17 amino acids. V gave up 5 bases and J gave up 5 bases, with 24 bases separating them. The CDR3: CASSHIYREIPLYGYTF. The CDR3 nucleotides are TGTGCCAGCAGCCATATCTACAGGGAGATTCCCCTATATGGCTACACCTTC.

This clonotype was seen repeatedly, ten times or more. The chain uses TRBV20-1 and TRBJ1-2; 7 bases fit TRBD1. This CDR3 region has 14 residues. CDR1 is DFQATT, CDR2 SNEGSKA, per germline (reference sequence). V lost 4 bases, J lost 0 bases, and 5 bases stayed unmatched. This CDR3 is CSAIGTASNYGYTF. The CDR3 DNA sequence: TGCAGTGCTATCGGGACAGCATCTAACTATGGCTACACCTTC.

This clonotype was counted many times. V usage is TRBV7-3 and J usage is TRBJ2-7; tentatively, D is TRBD2 (6 bases). Germline values: CDR1 SGHTA, CDR2 FQGTGA. The length of the CDR3 is 14 residues. Trimming took off 2 bases at V and 3 bases at J, with 11 bases between the two ends. CDR3 sequence (DNA): TGTGCCAGCAGCTTAGGAGGGACGGGCTACGAGCAGTACTTC. Translation: CASSLGGTGYEQYF.

This clonotype was detected many times. DNA of the CDR3: TGTGCCAGCTCACCGAGGGAAGAAAGCACAGATACGCAGTATTTT. Translating gives CASSPREESTDTQYF. The chain links TRBV18 to TRBJ2-3, with D possibly TRBD2 on 5 matching bases. The CDR3 totals 15 residues. Germline-derived CDR1 and CDR2 are KGHSH and LQKENI. V lost 3 bases and J lost 0, with 10 bases in between.

This clonotype was detected a few times. The V call is TRBV13, the J call TRBJ2-3, with D perhaps given as TRBD1 or TRBD2 (5 bases each). This CDR3 comprises 14 residues. Trimming left V 4 bases short and J 4 bases short, with 12 bases between. Germline V gene data show CDR1 as PRHDT and CDR2 as FYEKMQ (reference sequence). The CDR3 DNA reads as TGTGCCAGCAGCTCGGGACCTAGGGCAGATACGCAGTATTTT. This codes for CASSSGPRADTQYF.

This clonotype was seen a handful of times. This chain connects TRBV20-1 to TRBJ2-6; the D is unclear. The CDR3 sequence is 16 residues long. From germline, CDR1 is DFQATT and CDR2 SNEGSKA (reference sequence). The ends were cut back, 5 bases at V and 2 bases at J, with 16 bases in the middle. The CDR3 DNA sequence: TGCAGTGCTCCGCGAAGGCTTCTTCCTGGGGCCAACGTCCTGACTTTC. Translated, it gives CSAPRRLLPGANVLTF.